Below, 2 T cell receptor beta chains from the same sample are listed, as sequenced in a study of PD-L1 blockade in urothelial cancer. Profiling relied on immunoSEQ multiplex PCR, and the TCRdb table lists in-frame clones only, not all of them. This table holds more than 85,000 clones, approximately 90% found once. Sequences were derived from PBMCs, sampled around atezolizumab (anti-PD-L1) treatment. These receptors all come from a woman aged 80 or older with urothelial cancer.

This chain joins TRBV30 and TRBJ1-5; 7 bases fit TRBD1. There are 15 residues in the CDR3. With V trimmed by 3 bases and J by 2 bases, 7 bases remained unmatched. Per the germline V gene, CDR1 is GTSNPN and CDR2 is SVGIG (reference sequence). Here the CDR3 DNA reads TGTGCCTGGAGCCAGGGGGGTTCGGGCAATCAGCCCCAGCATTTT. Its translation is CAWSQGGSGNQPQHF.

The chain recombines TRBV14 with TRBJ2-2; TRBD2 aligns across 7 bases. Looked up from germline, CDR1 is SGHDN and CDR2 is FVKESK. The CDR3 loop spans 14 amino acids. Losses at the gene ends were 2 bases for V and 6 bases for J; bases not matched to a gene: 3. This CDR3 is CASSQLAGSGELFF. CDR3 DNA sequence: TGTGCCAGCAGCCAATTAGCGGGTTCCGGGGAGCTGTTTTTT.